The 11 T cell receptor beta chains reported below all come from one sample, sequenced in a study of shared clonotypes between healthy human individuals. Sequenced by immunoSEQ multiplex PCR; TCRdb stores in-frame clones only, minus some. Altogether roughly 650,000 clones are present, approximately 97% being singletons, with the ten largest covering roughly 0.05%. The sequencing input was naive CD4+ T cells sorted from blood. The subset: CD45RA+ positively selected. These receptors were collected from a woman younger than 45 in good health.

Note on this clone: The sample holds other DNA sequences that translate to the same CDR3. The V call is TRBV28, the J call TRBJ2-7, with 9 bases matching TRBD2. Germline CDR1 reads MDHEN; CDR2 reads SYDVKM. The CDR3 extends over 14 amino acids. J was trimmed by 4 bases and V by 3 bases; bases with no gene match: 4. The CDR3 protein is CASSLAGGGYEQYF. The CDR3 region has the DNA TGTGCCAGCAGTTTGGCGGGGGGGGGATACGAGCAGTACTTC. Full variable domain (remainder filled in from reference TRBV28 and TRBJ2-7): DVKVTQSSRYLVKRTGEKVFLECVQDMDHENMFWYRQDPGLGLRLIYFSYDVKMKEKGDIPEGYSVSREKKERFSLILESASTNQTSMYLCASSLAGGGYEQYFGPGTRLTVT.

This chain connects TRBV7-9 to TRBJ1-1, with a tentative D call TRBD1 (6 bases). V shed 5 bases and J shed 0 bases, with 13 bases lying between them. CDR1 is SEHNR and CDR2 is FQNEAQ in the germline V gene (reference sequence). There are 15 residues in the CDR3. The CDR3 nucleotides are TGTGCCAGCAGCGTCCACGGACAGATGAACACTGAAGCTTTCTTT. Its translation is CASSVHGQMNTEAFF.

This clone was detected once. The chain couples TRBV11-2 to TRBJ2-7; 12 bases agree with TRBD1. This CDR3 has 16 amino acids. Germline CDR1 SGHAT, CDR2 FQNNGV. J lost 4 bases, V lost 3 bases, and 7 bases had no gene match. In DNA, the CDR3 is TGTGCCAGCAGCTTGAGTTGGGACAGGGGGCTTTACGAGCAGTACTTC. This gives the protein CASSLSWDRGLYEQYF.

The J gene is TRBJ2-7, the V gene TRBV28, with D possibly called TRBD1 or TRBD2 (5 bases each). Germline CDR1 is MDHEN and CDR2 is SYDVKM. The CDR3 totals 16 residues. V dropped 3 bases and J dropped 6 bases, with 21 bases sitting between them. The CDR3 DNA follows: TGTGCCAGCAGTTTCCCCCTGAGAGGGGAATCTGTCGAGCAGTACTTC. As protein: CASSFPLRGESVEQYF.

This CDR3 reads CASSSGPYEQYF. CDR3 sequence (DNA): TGTGCCAGCAGTTCCGGGCCCTACGAGCAGTACTTC. The rearrangement links TRBV6-6 to TRBJ2-7; D is ambiguous. V was trimmed by 4 bases and J by 2 bases, leaving 6 bases between them. From germline, CDR1 is MNHNY and CDR2 SVGAGI (reference sequence). There are 12 residues in the CDR3.

V gene TRBV19 combines with J gene TRBJ2-7; 7 nucleotides line up with TRBD2. CDR3 length: 15 amino acids. CDR1 and CDR2 from the germline V gene are LNHDA and SQIVND (reference sequence). J was trimmed by 3 bases and V by 4 bases; bases with no gene match: 9. The CDR3 here is CASSRTSGIRYEQYF. CDR3 DNA sequence: TGTGCCAGTAGTAGGACCAGCGGGATACGCTACGAGCAGTACTTC.

This clone turned up a few times. The chain combines TRBV7-2 with TRBJ2-5; D is undetermined. Trimming took 5 bases from V and 5 from J, leaving 12 bases between them. CDR1 is SGHTA, CDR2 FQGNSA, per germline. This CDR3 region has 13 residues. CDR3 region: CASSVLIWETQYF. In DNA form, the CDR3 reads TGTGCCAGCAGCGTACTGATCTGGGAGACCCAGTACTTC.

V and J are TRBV6-4 and TRBJ2-5; D not certain. The V and J ends lost 2 bases and 5 bases respectively, with 15 bases between them. The CDR3 consists of 15 residues. Germline CDR1 MRHNA, CDR2 SNTAGT. CDR3 residues: CASSDALGFGETQYF. The DNA of the CDR3 is TGTGCCAGCAGTGACGCCTTGGGTTTTGGGGAGACCCAGTACTTC.

The V call is TRBV2, the J call TRBJ2-7, with D maybe TRBD2 (5 bases). V lost 6 bases to trimming and J lost 3 bases, with 18 bases between them. Looked up from germline, CDR1 is SNHLY and CDR2 is FYNNEI. The CDR3 sequence is 15 residues long. The CDR3 DNA reads TGTGCCAGCAGGGATACTAGACGCCTCGTCTACGAGCAGTACTTC. It is translated as CASRDTRRLVYEQYF.

The V call is TRBV4-2, the J call TRBJ2-5; 16 nucleotides match TRBD2. The CDR3 sequence is 19 residues long. Germline V gene lookup returns CDR1 LGHNA and CDR2 YNFKEQ. J was trimmed by 5 bases and V by 1 base; bases with no gene match: 10. CDR3 bases: TGTGCCAGCAGCCAAGGCCCGGGACTAGCGGGAGGGCCGGGGGAGACCCAGTACTTC. This gives the protein CASSQGPGLAGGPGETQYF.

The chain uses TRBV7-6 and TRBJ2-7, with 11 bases fitting TRBD2. This CDR3 region has 15 residues. The junction had 9 bases not matched to a gene; V was cut back by 5 bases and J by 6 bases. Germline V gene data show CDR1 as SGHVS and CDR2 as FNYEAQ. CDR3 amino acids: CASSPTNSGRAEQYF. In nucleotides, the CDR3 is TGTGCCAGCAGCCCTACTAATAGCGGGAGGGCCGAGCAGTACTTC.